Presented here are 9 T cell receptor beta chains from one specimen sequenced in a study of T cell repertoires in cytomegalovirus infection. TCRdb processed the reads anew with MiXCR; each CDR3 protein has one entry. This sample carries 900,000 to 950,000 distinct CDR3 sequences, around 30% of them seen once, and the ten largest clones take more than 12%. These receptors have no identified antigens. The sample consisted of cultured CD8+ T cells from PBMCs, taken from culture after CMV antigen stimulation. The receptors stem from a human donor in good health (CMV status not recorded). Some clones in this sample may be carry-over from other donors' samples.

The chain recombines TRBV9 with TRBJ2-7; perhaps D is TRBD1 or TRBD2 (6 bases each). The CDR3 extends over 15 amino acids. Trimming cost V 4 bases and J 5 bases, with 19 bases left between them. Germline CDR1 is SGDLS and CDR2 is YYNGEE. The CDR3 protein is CASSPSGGAIDEQYF. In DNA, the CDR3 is TGTGCCAGCAGCCCGTCCGGGGGCGCTATCGACGAGCAGTACTTC. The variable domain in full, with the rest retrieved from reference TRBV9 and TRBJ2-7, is DSGVTQTPKHLITATGQRVTLRCSPRSGDLSVYWYQQSLDQGLQFLIQYYNGEERAKGNILERFSAQQFPDLHSELNLSSLELGDSALYFCASSPSGGAIDEQYFGPGTRLTVT.

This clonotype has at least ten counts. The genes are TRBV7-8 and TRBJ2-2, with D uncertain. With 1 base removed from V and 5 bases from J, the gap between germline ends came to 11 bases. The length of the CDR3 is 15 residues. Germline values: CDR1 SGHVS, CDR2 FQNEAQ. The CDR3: CASSLGVWRTGELFF. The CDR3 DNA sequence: TGTGCCAGCAGCTTAGGCGTTTGGCGAACCGGGGAGCTGTTTTTT. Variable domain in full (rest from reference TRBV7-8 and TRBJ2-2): GAGVSQSPRYKVAKRGQDVALRCDPISGHVSLFWYQQALGQGPEFLTYFQNEAQLDKSGLPSDRFFAERPEGSVSTLKIQRTQQEDSAVYLCASSLGVWRTGELFFGEGSRLTVL.

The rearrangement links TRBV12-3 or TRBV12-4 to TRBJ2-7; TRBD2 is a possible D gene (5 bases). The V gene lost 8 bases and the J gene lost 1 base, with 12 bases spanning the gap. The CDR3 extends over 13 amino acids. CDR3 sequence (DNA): TGTGCCAGCCGTGGAGGCGATTCCTACGAGCAGTACTTC. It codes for CASRGGDSYEQYF.

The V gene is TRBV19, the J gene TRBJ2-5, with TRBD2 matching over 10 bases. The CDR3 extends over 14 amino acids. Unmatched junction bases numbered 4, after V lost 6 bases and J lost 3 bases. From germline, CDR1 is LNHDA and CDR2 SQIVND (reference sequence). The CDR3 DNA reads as TGTGCCAGTAGCAGACTAGCGGGTGAAGAGACCCAGTACTTC. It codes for CASSRLAGEETQYF. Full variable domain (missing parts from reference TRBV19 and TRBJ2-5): DGGITQSPKYLFRKEGQNVTLSCEQNLNHDAMYWYRQDPGQGLRLIYYSQIVNDFQKGDIAEGYSVSREKKESFPLTVTSAQKNPTAFYLCASSRLAGEETQYFGPGTRLLVL.

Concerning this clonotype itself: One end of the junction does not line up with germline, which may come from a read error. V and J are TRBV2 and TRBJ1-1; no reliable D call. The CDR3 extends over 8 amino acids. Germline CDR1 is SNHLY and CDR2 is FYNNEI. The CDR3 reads CASSEAAF. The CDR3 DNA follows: TGTGCCAGCAGTGAGGCCGCGTTT.

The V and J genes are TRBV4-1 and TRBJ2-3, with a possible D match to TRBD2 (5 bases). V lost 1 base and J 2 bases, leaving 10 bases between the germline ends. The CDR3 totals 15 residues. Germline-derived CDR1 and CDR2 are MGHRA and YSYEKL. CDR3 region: CASSQGVGDTDTQYF. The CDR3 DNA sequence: TGCGCCAGCAGCCAAGGAGTCGGGGACACAGATACGCAGTATTTT.

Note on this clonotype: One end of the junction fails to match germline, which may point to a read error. The CDR3 sequence is CVSSEGGGRKDTQYF. DNA of the CDR3: TGTGTCAGCAGTGAGGGGGGAGGCAGAAAAGATACGCAGTATTTT. The genes are TRBV6-1 and TRBJ2-3; D might be TRBD1 or TRBD2, each matching 6 bases. This CDR3 has 15 residues. CDR1 and CDR2 (germline): MNHNS, SASEGT.

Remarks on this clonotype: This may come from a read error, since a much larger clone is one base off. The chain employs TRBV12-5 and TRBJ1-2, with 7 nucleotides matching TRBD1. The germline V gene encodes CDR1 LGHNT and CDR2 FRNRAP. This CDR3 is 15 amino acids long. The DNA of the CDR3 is TGTGCTAGTGGTTTGGTAAGGGGGGACAGCCAAGGCTACGCCTTC. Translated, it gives CASGLVRGDSQGYAF.

The CDR3 coding sequence is TGTGCCAGCAGTACCCCTACCCGTCCAGGGTATGAAGCTTTCTTT. It is translated as CASSTPTRPGYEAFF. This sequence joins TRBV6-6 and TRBJ1-1, with D possibly being TRBD1 (5 bases). Trimming shortened V by 5 bases and J by 7 bases, and 20 bases separated the two germline ends. The CDR3 is made up of 15 amino acids. Germline-derived CDR1 and CDR2 are MNHNY and SVGAGI (reference sequence).